Listed below are T cell receptor beta chains from one sample, sequenced in a study of human T cells and chemical hapten exposure. TCRdb re-analysed the RACE reads in MiXCR, keeping a single row per CDR3 protein. The repertoire holds about 270,000 distinct CDR3 sequences, with 7.7% as singletons. Sequencing was performed on whole blood, taken in connection with sensitization to the hapten diphenylcyclopropenone (DPC). These receptors came from a man aged 18 to 30 with alopecia areata. Some clones in this sample may be carry-over from other donors' samples. CDR3s include the opening cysteine and the closing phenylalanine or tryptophan. The D gene is left open where the match is weak. Clone sizes are given selectively: once, few, many, or a class where the clone is expanded.

>TRBJ2-3|NA|TRBV29-1|many
CSVGGTGGTDTQYF
TGCAGCGTGGGGGGGACAGGCGGTACAGATACGCAGTATTTT
>TRBJ2-1|TRBD1|TRBV7-9|few
CASSLGDREKLF
TGTGCCAGCAGCTTAGGGGACAGGGAAAAGCTCTTC
>TRBJ2-1|NA|TRBV29-1|NA
CSGNYNEQFF
TGCAGCGGGAACTACAATGAGCAGTTCTTC
>TRBJ2-3|NA|TRBV24-1|few
CATSGQTDTQYF
TGTGCCACCAGTGGACAGACAGATACGCAGTATTTT
>TRBJ1-1|NA|TRBV12-5|few
CASGLAGEAFF
TGTGCTAGTGGTTTGGCTGGTGAAGCTTTCTTT
>TRBJ2-1|TRBD2|TRBV6-1|NA
CASSVLGTSSYNEQFF
TGTGCCAGCAGTGTCTTGGGGACTAGCTCCTACAATGAGCAGTTCTTC
>TRBJ1-1|NA|TRBV6-6|few
CASSLRSGNTEAFF
TGTGCCAGCAGCCTTAGATCAGGGAACACTGAAGCTTTCTTT
>TRBJ2-3|TRBD1|TRBV5-6|NA
CATSDRTSTDTQYF
TGTGCCACCTCGGACAGGACAAGCACAGATACGCAGTATTTT
>TRBJ2-3|NA|TRBV6-6|few
CASSYVSDTQYF
TGTGCCAGCAGTTACGTGTCGGATACGCAGTATTTT
>TRBJ2-5|NA|TRBV27|NA
CASSLLPPQGIKTQYF
TGTGCCAGCAGTTTACTTCCCCCCCAGGGGATTAAGACCCAGTACTTC
>TRBJ1-2|NA|TRBV11-2|many
CASSWALNYGYTF
TGTGCCAGCAGCTGGGCACTTAACTATGGCTACACCTTC
>TRBJ2-7|TRBD2|TRBV20-1|NA
CSARPAGGWQYF
TGCAGTGCTAGACCCGCCGGGGGGTGGCAGTACTTC
>TRBJ1-2|NA|TRBV6-6|NA
CASSYWPGDYGYTF
TGTGCCAGCAGTTACTGGCCTGGGGACTATGGCTACACCTTC
>TRBJ1-5|TRBD1|TRBV12-3/TRBV12-4|few
CASSPGQGTYPQHF
TGTGCCAGCAGTCCGGGACAGGGTACTTATCCCCAGCATTTT
>TRBJ2-2|NA|TRBV6-5|few
CASSPQSNTGELFF
TGTGCCAGCAGTCCTCAATCTAACACCGGGGAGCTGTTTTTT
>TRBJ1-5|NA|TRBV20-1|few
CSAPINSNQPQHF
TGCAGTGCCCCGATCAATAGCAATCAGCCCCAGCATTTT
>TRBJ2-1|TRBD1|TRBV5-4|few
CASSLRQGRNNEQFF
TGTGCCAGCAGCTTAAGACAGGGGCGGAACAATGAGCAGTTCTTC
>TRBJ1-1|TRBD1|TRBV5-1|NA
CASSLVGDSEAAFF
TGCGCCAGCAGCTTGGTGGGGGACAGTGAGGCAGCTTTCTTT
>TRBJ2-2|TRBD2|TRBV12-3/TRBV12-4|few
CASSFPLAGGTGELFF
TGTGCCAGCAGTTTTCCCCTAGCGGGTGGCACCGGGGAGCTGTTTTTT
>TRBJ1-2|NA|TRBV6-5|NA
CASRPLGHPGYTF
TGTGCCAGCAGACCCCTAGGCCATCCTGGCTACACCTTC
>TRBJ2-7|NA|TRBV9|few
CASSRQAAIGEQYF
TGTGCCAGCAGCAGACAGGCGGCGATTGGAGAGCAGTACTTC
>TRBJ2-7|NA|TRBV5-1|NA
CASSPKWTGTYEQYF
TGCGCCAGCAGCCCTAAATGGACGGGAACCTACGAGCAGTACTTC
>TRBJ1-2|NA|TRBV7-9|NA
CASSLARGTNYGYTF
TGTGCCAGCAGCTTAGCCAGGGGCACTAACTATGGCTACACCTTC
>TRBJ2-6|NA|TRBV7-7|few
CASTPLLSGANVLTF
TGTGCCAGCACCCCTCTCCTCTCTGGGGCCAACGTCCTGACTTTC
>TRBJ2-7|TRBD1|TRBV2|NA
CASSAGTPGGIGREYF
TGTGCCAGCAGTGCGGGAACTCCAGGGGGCATAGGTCGGGAGTACTTC
>TRBJ2-1|TRBD2|TRBV4-2|NA
CASSQGLAGSSYNEQFF
TGTGCCAGCAGCCAAGGGCTAGCGGGGTCTTCCTACAATGAGCAGTTCTTC
>TRBJ1-4|TRBD1|TRBV2|few
CASSAGTGGPKLFF
TGTGCCAGCAGCGCCGGGACAGGGGGTCCAAAACTGTTTTTT
>TRBJ1-4|NA|TRBV4-1|NA
CASSQGWRSNEKLFF
TGCGCCAGCAGCCAAGGGTGGAGGTCTAATGAAAAACTGTTTTTT
>TRBJ2-3|NA|TRBV4-3|NA
CASSQDWATIVVDTQYF
TGCGCCAGCAGCCAAGATTGGGCGACCATCGTCGTAGATACGCAGTATTTT
>TRBJ2-5|NA|TRBV12-5|many
CASGLPASEETQYF
TGTGCTAGTGGTTTGCCGGCTAGCGAAGAGACCCAGTACTTC
>TRBJ1-4|NA|TRBV20-1|once
CSAKGFEKLFF
TGCAGTGCTAAGGGTTTTGAAAAACTGTTTTTT
>TRBJ2-3|NA|TRBV4-3|few
CASSHGRARTDTQYF
TGCGCCAGCAGCCACGGACGTGCCCGCACAGATACGCAGTATTTT
>TRBJ2-7|NA|TRBV11-3|few
CASSLAPYSYEQYF
TGTGCCAGCAGCTTAGCCCCATACTCCTACGAGCAGTACTTC
>TRBJ1-2|NA|TRBV6-2/TRBV6-3|few
CASSNNLRAENGYTF
TGTGCCAGCAGCAACAATCTCCGGGCCGAAAATGGCTACACCTTC
>TRBJ1-2|TRBD1|TRBV5-4|NA
CASSSDRHGYTF
TGTGCCAGCAGCTCGGACAGGCATGGCTACACCTTC
>TRBJ1-4|NA|TRBV19|NA
CATNGANEKLFF
TGTGCCACAAACGGGGCGAATGAAAAACTGTTTTTT
>TRBJ2-5|NA|TRBV6-5|NA
CASSYVGGRVETQYF
TGTGCCAGCAGTTACGTCGGGGGTCGGGTGGAGACCCAGTACTTC
>TRBJ2-1|TRBD2|TRBV3-1|many
CASSQGLAGSYNEQFF
TGTGCCAGCAGCCAAGGACTAGCGGGATCCTACAATGAGCAGTTCTTC
>TRBJ2-6|NA|TRBV7-2|few
CASSLVASGSSGANVLTF
TGTGCCAGCAGCTTAGTAGCGAGTGGGTCCTCTGGGGCCAACGTCCTGACTTTC
>TRBJ1-3|NA|TRBV21-1|many
CASSKTTAPPGNTIYF
TGTGCCAGCAGCAAAACGACAGCTCCTCCTGGAAACACCATATATTTT
>TRBJ2-4|TRBD1|TRBV6-2/TRBV6-3|NA
CASSYSTGFDIQYF
TGTGCCAGCAGTTACTCGACAGGGTTCGACATTCAGTACTTC
>TRBJ1-5|NA|TRBV4-1|NA
CASSQVGGPNQPQHF
TGCGCCAGCAGCCAAGTAGGAGGGCCTAATCAGCCCCAGCATTTT
>TRBJ2-1|TRBD2|TRBV27|NA
CASSLNGGFNEQFF
TGTGCCAGCAGTTTAAACGGGGGGTTCAATGAGCAGTTCTTC
>TRBJ1-1|NA|TRBV7-2|few
CASSPGVRTEAFF
TGTGCCAGCAGCCCCGGGGTTCGGACTGAAGCTTTCTTT
>TRBJ2-3|TRBD2|TRBV10-3|many
CAISKTSGADTQYF
TGTGCCATCTCCAAGACTAGCGGGGCAGATACGCAGTATTTT
>TRBJ2-3|TRBD2|TRBV7-2|NA
CASSLARPSGVTSTDTQYF
TGTGCCAGCAGCTTAGCGAGGCCTAGCGGGGTGACTAGCACAGATACGCAGTATTTT
>TRBJ2-1|TRBD1|TRBV27|few
CASSLLGQDANEQFF
TGTGCCAGCAGTTTACTCGGACAGGATGCGAATGAGCAGTTCTTC